The 29 T cell receptor beta chains listed next were all sequenced from one sample in a study of monozygotic twins with inflammatory bowel disease (dated by TCRdb to between 2017 and 2020). Library preparation was by 5' RACE. TCRdb shows the sequencer as Illumina HiSeq 2500. The reads, reprocessed by TCRdb, yield one row per CDR3 protein sequence and no DNA. The table held for this sample gives more than 85,000 distinct CDR3 sequences. The ten largest clones represent about an eighth of the sample. The specimen was blood. The receptors originated from a human donor with ulcerative colitis or Crohn's disease, or a healthy co-twin of an affected twin (not recorded which).

The rearrangement joins TRBV20-1 to TRBJ2-1; the D gene TCRdb calls, TRBD1, cannot be checked with no DNA. Germline V gene lookup returns CDR1 DFQATT and CDR2 SNEGSKA (reference sequence). The length of the CDR3 is 14 residues. The chain's CDR3 is CSPRRGQAYNEQFF.

The chain couples TRBV7-9 to TRBJ2-3; lacking DNA, the TRBD1 call made by TCRdb goes unchecked. This CDR3 region has 15 residues. Germline V CDR1 and CDR2: SEHNR, FQNEAQ (reference sequence). CDR3 region: CASSPDSFTPDTQYF.

The V call is TRBV4-2, the J call TRBJ2-3; TCRdb proposes TRBD2, but this gene call is untestable without DNA. This CDR3 has 16 amino acids. Germline CDR1 LGHNA, CDR2 YNFKEQ. CDR3 region: CASSRGTSGDTDTQYF.

V usage is TRBV2 and J usage is TRBJ2-1; TCRdb's assignment of TRBD1 cannot be checked, as there is no DNA. CDR1 and CDR2 from the germline V gene are SNHLY and FYNNEI. This CDR3 is 16 amino acids long. The CDR3 spells CASIPGKRSSYNEQFF.

The chain is built from TRBV12-5 and TRBJ1-5; the D gene TCRdb calls, TRBD1, cannot be checked with no DNA. The germline V gene encodes CDR1 LGHNT and CDR2 FRNRAP. The CDR3 has 14 amino acids. CDR3 in amino acids: CASGTGQPNQPQHF. The whole variable domain, remainder taken from reference TRBV12-5 and TRBJ1-5, is DARVTQTPRHKVTEMGQEVTMRCQPILGHNTVFWYRQTMMQGLELLAYFRNRAPLDDSGMPKDRFSAEMPDATLATLKIQPSEPRDSAVYFCASGTGQPNQPQHFGDGTRLSIL.

V is TRBV12-3 or TRBV12-4 and J is TRBJ1-2; TCRdb calls TRBD1, which cannot be checked without DNA. This CDR3 contains 13 residues. CDR3 loop: CASGIQGNYGYTF.

Here the CDR3 reads CASSLFTRGGTEAFF. The chain recombines TRBV5-1 with TRBJ1-1. This CDR3 spans 15 amino acids. Germline lookup yields CDR1 SGHRS and CDR2 YFSETQ. The full variable domain, completed using reference TRBV5-1 and TRBJ1-1, is KAGVTQTPRYLIKTRGQQVTLSCSPISGHRSVSWYQQTPGQGLQFLFEYFSETQRNKGNFPGRFSGRQFSNSRSEMNVSTLELGDSALYLCASSLFTRGGTEAFFGQGTRLTVV.

The V call is TRBV28, the J call TRBJ2-7. Germline loops: CDR1 MDHEN, CDR2 SYDVKM. The CDR3 spans 12 residues. This CDR3 is CASSLPDYEQYF. The variable domain in full, completed from reference TRBV28 and TRBJ2-7, reads DVKVTQSSRYLVKRTGEKVFLECVQDMDHENMFWYRQDPGLGLRLIYFSYDVKMKEKGDIPEGYSVSREKKERFSLILESASTNQTSMYLCASSLPDYEQYFGPGTRLTVT.

The V call is TRBV4-1, the J call TRBJ2-5; the TCRdb call, TRBD1, lacks DNA for checking. The germline V gene has CDR1 MGHRA and CDR2 YSYEKL. The CDR3 totals 13 residues. The CDR3 here is CASSQRQGWTQYF.

This chain joins TRBV5-1 and TRBJ1-1; TCRdb's D gene call, TRBD1, goes unchecked for lack of DNA. The CDR3 totals 14 residues. The V gene's germline CDR1 is SGHRS and CDR2 YFSETQ. The chain's CDR3 is CASSSDRRDTEAFF.

The chain couples TRBV4-1 to TRBJ2-3; TCRdb picks TRBD2, but there is no DNA to check that call. The CDR3 runs 16 residues. Germline CDR1 is MGHRA and CDR2 is YSYEKL. The CDR3 is CASSPGLALSTDTQYF.

The chain recombines TRBV11-2 with TRBJ1-2. The germline gives CDR1 SGHAT, CDR2 FQNNGV. The CDR3 is 12 residues long. The CDR3 is CASSFRNYGYTF. Combining the CDR3 with reference TRBV11-2 and TRBJ1-2 gives the whole variable domain EAGVAQSPRYKIIEKRQSVAFWCNPISGHATLYWYQQILGQGPKLLIQFQNNGVVDDSQLPKDRFSAERLKGVDSTLKIQPAKLEDSAVYLCASSFRNYGYTFGSGTRLTVV.

The chain has TRBV5-1 and TRBJ2-5; the D call from TCRdb, TRBD1, cannot be confirmed without DNA. Germline assignment: CDR1 SGHRS and CDR2 YFSETQ. This CDR3 is 15 amino acids long. CDR3 amino acids: CASSARGTDEETQYF.

V is TRBV9 and J is TRBJ2-7; there is no DNA to check the TCRdb D call of TRBD1. The CDR3 sequence is 15 residues long. Germline CDR1 reads SGDLS; CDR2 reads YYNGEE. CDR3 amino acids: CASSVGAGSSYEQYF.

V and J are TRBV7-2 and TRBJ1-4; TCRdb's D call of TRBD1 is untestable without DNA. CDR1 and CDR2 (germline): SGHTA, FQGNSA. CDR3 length: 16 residues. CDR3 in amino acids: CASTLTVGAPYEKLFF.

The rearrangement links TRBV7-2 to TRBJ1-4. Germline CDR1 and CDR2: SGHTA and FQGNSA. This CDR3 is 12 amino acids long. The CDR3: CASSLIGEKLFF. The variable domain in full, completed from reference TRBV7-2 and TRBJ1-4, reads GAGVSQSPSNKVTEKGKDVELRCDPISGHTALYWYRQSLGQGLEFLIYFQGNSAPDKSGLPSDRFSAERTGGSVSTLTIQRTQQEDSAVYLCASSLIGEKLFFGSGTQLSVL.

V gene TRBV5-4 combines with J gene TRBJ2-7; TCRdb calls TRBD2, which cannot be checked without DNA. This CDR3 has 15 residues. The germline gives CDR1 SGHNT, CDR2 YYREEE (reference sequence). CDR3 sequence: CASSQGIAEIYEQYF.

CDR3 protein: CAISESPSKGGGNTIYF. This rearrangement joins TRBV10-3 to TRBJ1-3; TCRdb calls TRBD1, which cannot be checked without DNA. The CDR3 is 17 residues long. CDR1 and CDR2 from the germline V gene are ENHRY and SYGVKD.

The rearrangement links TRBV7-2 to TRBJ2-5; TCRdb's D call, TRBD2, is unchecked because there is no DNA. CDR1 and CDR2 from the germline V gene are SGHTA and FQGNSA. The CDR3 length is 16 residues. CDR3 sequence: CASSLVGTSSIGTQYF.

The rearrangement joins TRBV5-1 to TRBJ2-4; the TCRdb D gene call, TRBD1, has no DNA to confirm it. The CDR3 sequence is 14 residues long. Per germline, CDR1 SGHRS and CDR2 YFSETQ. The CDR3 protein is CASSLEGAKNIQYF.

The chain couples TRBV18 to TRBJ2-3; TCRdb picks TRBD1, but there is no DNA to check that call. CDR3 size: 15 residues. The germline V gene encodes CDR1 KGHSH and CDR2 LQKENI. The CDR3 sequence is CASSPFQGRSDTQYF.

This chain joins TRBV6-1 and TRBJ2-7; the D call of TRBD1 rests on TCRdb alone, since no DNA is present to check it. Germline assignment: CDR1 MNHNS and CDR2 SASEGT. This CDR3 is 14 amino acids long. CDR3: CASSPRQGEYEQYF.

V is TRBV30 and J is TRBJ2-6. The CDR3 spans 13 residues. Germline assignment: CDR1 GTSNPN and CDR2 SVGIG (reference sequence). CDR3 sequence reads: CAWSRSGANVLTF.

The chain is built from TRBV10-3 and TRBJ2-3; the D gene TCRdb calls, TRBD1, cannot be checked with no DNA. Germline values: CDR1 ENHRY, CDR2 SYGVKD. The CDR3 loop spans 14 amino acids. This CDR3 is CAISGTGKADTQYF.

This chain joins TRBV27 and TRBJ1-1; TCRdb calls TRBD1, which cannot be checked without DNA. Per the germline V gene, CDR1 is MNHEY and CDR2 is SMNVEV (reference sequence). The CDR3 contains 14 residues. CDR3 loop: CASSRVNRLPEAFF.

The chain is built from TRBV5-1 and TRBJ1-1. The CDR3 is 15 residues long. The V gene's germline CDR1 is SGHRS and CDR2 YFSETQ. The CDR3 sequence is CASSLEEGLNTEAFF.

This chain uses TRBV2 with TRBJ1-1. This CDR3 is built from 13 residues. CDR1 and CDR2 from the germline V gene are SNHLY and FYNNEI. This chain's CDR3 is CASTQDRNTEAFF.

The rearrangement uses TRBV7-8 and TRBJ1-1; the D call of TRBD1 rests on TCRdb alone, since no DNA is present to check it. CDR3 length: 15 amino acids. Germline V CDR1 and CDR2: SGHVS, FQNEAQ. This chain's CDR3 is CASSPLGGDLTEAFF.

This chain uses TRBV28 with TRBJ2-5; without DNA, the TCRdb call of TRBD2 cannot be checked. This CDR3 spans 14 amino acids. CDR1 is MDHEN and CDR2 is SYDVKM in the germline V gene. This chain's CDR3 is CASSLMSGGETQYF.